The TCR beta chain under discussion was sequenced for a study of cytomegalovirus exposure and HLA in healthy donors. It was with 60 Vbeta and 13 Jbeta primers that the PCR ran. As handled by the study authors: A follow-up analysis tallied tens of millions of unique TCR beta chains, some 9.9 million shared. TCRdb's copy holds only in-frame clones and misses some; the assay was immunoSEQ multiplex PCR. V and J calls and clone size are as listed in that table; D and trimming were resolved from the DNA. The sample carries 100,000 or so clones, 12% to 15% recorded once. The study, taken as a whole, reports: Accurate prediction of most subjects' HLA-A and HLA-B alleles from TCR beta sequences was reported. The study dropped some indistinguishable V segments, TRBV6-2 and TRBV6-3 among them.

As to this clone: Antigen unknown.

This CDR3 has 14 residues. Germline V gene lookup returns CDR1 WSHSY and CDR2 SAAADI. The trim removed 2 bases at V and 10 bases at J, leaving 5 bases unmatched. This sequence joins TRBV10-2 and TRBJ1-6; the match to TRBD1 covers 7 bases. The receptor was derived from a female donor in good health and CMV-seronegative. What was sequenced was PBMCs. CDR3 nucleotide sequence: TGCGCCAGCAGTGAGCCAGGGGGAAGGTCACCCCTCCACTTT. Amino acids: CASSEPGGRSPLHF.